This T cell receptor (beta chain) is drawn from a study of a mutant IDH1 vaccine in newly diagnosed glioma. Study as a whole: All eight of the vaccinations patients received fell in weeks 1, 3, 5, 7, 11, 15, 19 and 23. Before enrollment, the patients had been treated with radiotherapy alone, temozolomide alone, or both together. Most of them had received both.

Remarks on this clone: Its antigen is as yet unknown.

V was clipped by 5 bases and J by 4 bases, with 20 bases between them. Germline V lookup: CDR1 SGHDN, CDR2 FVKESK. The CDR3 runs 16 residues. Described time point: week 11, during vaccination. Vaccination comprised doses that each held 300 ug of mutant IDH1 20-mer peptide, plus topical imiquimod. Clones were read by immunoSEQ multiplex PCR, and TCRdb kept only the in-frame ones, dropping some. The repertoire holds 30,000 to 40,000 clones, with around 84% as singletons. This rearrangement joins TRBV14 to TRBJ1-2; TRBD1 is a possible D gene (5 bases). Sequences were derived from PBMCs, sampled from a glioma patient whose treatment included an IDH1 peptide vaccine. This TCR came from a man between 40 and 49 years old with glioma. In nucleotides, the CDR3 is TGTGCCAGCAGCGTGGACCGCGGGGGTAGAAGCTATGGCTACACCTTC. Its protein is CASSVDRGGRSYGYTF.